The clone carrying this T cell receptor (beta chain) was seen only a few times. No antigen is known for it. This sample stems from a study of T-cell memory formation after mild COVID-19. TCRdb independently ran MiXCR on the 5' RACE reads; one entry per CDR3 protein. Seen here are tens of thousands of distinct CDR3 sequences, 6% to 7.5% observed once, and the top ten hold under 0.95%. Overall study findings and caveats: Contracting CD4+ clones lay largely in CM and EM, with CD8+ ones residing in EMRA. Clones contracting day 15 to 85 were balanced CD4/CD8; later expanders leaned CD4+.

Looked up from germline, CDR1 is GTSNPN and CDR2 is SVGIG (reference sequence). After removal of 3 bases from V and 8 bases from J, the junction contained 3 bases not matched to a gene. The CDR3 is 12 residues long. The specimen was PBMCs or a T cell subset sorted from them (not recorded which). The chain couples TRBV30 to TRBJ2-1; TRBD1 aligns across 8 bases. This clonotype was sampled from an adult who had mild COVID-19 (a few samples of this study predate the infection). Cell type and time point are not known. The CDR3 spells CAWSPQGDEQFF. DNA for the CDR3: TGTGCCTGGAGCCCACAGGGGGATGAGCAGTTCTTC.